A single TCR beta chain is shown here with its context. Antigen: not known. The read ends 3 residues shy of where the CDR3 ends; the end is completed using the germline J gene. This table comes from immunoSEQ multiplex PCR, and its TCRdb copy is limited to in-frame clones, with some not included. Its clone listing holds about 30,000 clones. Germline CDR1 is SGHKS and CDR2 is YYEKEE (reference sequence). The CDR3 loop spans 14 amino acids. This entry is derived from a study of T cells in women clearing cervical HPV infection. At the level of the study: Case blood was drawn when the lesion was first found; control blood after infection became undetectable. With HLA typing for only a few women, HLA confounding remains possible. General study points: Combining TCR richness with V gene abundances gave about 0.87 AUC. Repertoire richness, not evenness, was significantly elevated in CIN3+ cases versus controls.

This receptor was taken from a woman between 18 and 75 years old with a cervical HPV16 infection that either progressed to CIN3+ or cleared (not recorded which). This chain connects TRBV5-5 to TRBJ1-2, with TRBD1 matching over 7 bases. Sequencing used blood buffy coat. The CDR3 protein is CASSQGQMQETYTF. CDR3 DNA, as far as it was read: TGTGCCAGCAGCCAGGGACAGATGCAAGAGACC.